The rows below give T cell receptor beta chains drawn from one sample of a study of T cells in Graves' hyperthyroidism and ophthalmopathy. TCRdb reprocessed the multiplex PCR reads via MiXCR and lists one record per CDR3 protein. The sample has about 640,000 distinct CDR3 sequences, less than 25% seen once. Specimen: blood. These receptors came from a man aged 25-45 years with Graves' ophthalmopathy. The CDR3 runs from the conserved cysteine through the conserved F or W. D genes are given only for firm matches. Not all rows give a size; the values are once, few, many and, for expanded clones, a class.

j_call | clone_size | d_call | v_call | cdr3_nt | cdr3_aa
TRBJ2-1 | . | . | TRBV20-1 | TGCAGTGCTAGACCAAAGGGGAGCTCCTACAATGAGCAGTTCTTC | CSARPKGSSYNEQFF
TRBJ1-5 | many | TRBD1 | TRBV30 | TGTGCCTGGAGTCAGGGGGCCGGTCAGCCCCAGCATTTT | CAWSQGAGQPQHF
TRBJ2-5 | . | TRBD1 | TRBV29-1 | TGCAGCGGGCAGGGGGTAGTGGAAGGGACCCAGTACTTC | CSGQGVVEGTQYF
TRBJ2-3 | many | . | TRBV2 | TGTGCCAGCAGTGAATCCGTTGTTCCTAGCACAGATACGCAGTATTTT | CASSESVVPSTDTQYF
TRBJ1-1 | . | . | TRBV29-1 | TGCAGCGTTGTGCCGACCACTTATAACACTGAAGCTTTCTTT | CSVVPTTYNTEAFF
TRBJ1-1 | . | . | TRBV7-2 | TGTGCCAGCAGCTTAGAGGTAGGGAGAGCTTTCTTT | CASSLEVGRAFF
TRBJ1-5 | . | TRBD1 | TRBV19 | TGTGCCAGTAGTATCCGCGACAGGGGGAATCAGCCCCAGCATTTT | CASSIRDRGNQPQHF
TRBJ2-7 | few | . | TRBV30 | TGTGCCTGGAGTAGCATCTACGAGCAGTACTTC | CAWSSIYEQYF
TRBJ2-3 | few | . | TRBV15 | TGTGCCACCAGCAGAGTCAGGGAACGCACAGATACGCAGTATTTT | CATSRVRERTDTQYF
TRBJ1-2 | few | . | TRBV18 | TGTGCCAGTCAACGGATTTTGCTAAACTATGGCTACACCTTC | CASQRILLNYGYTF
TRBJ2-1 | many | . | TRBV11-2 | TGTGCCAGCAGACGTTGGGGGGTCAATGAGCAGTTCTTC | CASRRWGVNEQFF
TRBJ1-4 | . | . | TRBV6-1 | TGTGCCAGCAGTTCAATGGACAGAGTTGGGGAAAAACTGTTTTTT | CASSSMDRVGEKLFF
TRBJ1-4 | many | . | TRBV12-3/TRBV12-4 | TGTGCCAGCAGTTTCGACAGCCATAATGAAAAACTGTTTTTT | CASSFDSHNEKLFF
TRBJ2-1 | few | TRBD2 | TRBV7-9 | TGTGCCAGCAGCTCGACTAGCGGGGGTCTTGAGCAGTTCTTC | CASSSTSGGLEQFF
TRBJ2-3 | . | TRBD2 | TRBV6-1 | TGTGCCAGCAGCCCCGAAGCTAGCGGGAGTGGGCGGACGCAGTATTTT | CASSPEASGSGRTQYF
TRBJ2-1 | few | . | TRBV6-1 | TGTGCCAGCAGTGAAGCCGCTGGACAGTCGCCACTGTTCTTC | CASSEAAGQSPLFF
TRBJ2-1 | few | TRBD2 | TRBV20-1 | TGCAGTGCTAGAGGAAGCACTAGCGGGGGGTATACCCACAATGAGCAGTTCTTC | CSARGSTSGGYTHNEQFF
TRBJ2-2 | few | . | TRBV4-1 | TGCGCCAGCAGCCACCCTGCGGGGGCCACGGGCACCGGGGAGCTGTTTTTT | CASSHPAGATGTGELFF
TRBJ2-5 | . | TRBD1 | TRBV11-2 | TGTGCCAGCAGCTTAGGGACAGGGAAGACAGAGACCCAGTACTTC | CASSLGTGKTETQYF
TRBJ2-1 | many | TRBD2 | TRBV5-1 | TGCGCCAGCAGCTTCGGCGGGAGGGAGAATGAGCAGTTCTTC | CASSFGGRENEQFF
TRBJ1-4 | many | . | TRBV7-8 | TGTGCCAGCAGCCCCTTCGGTCGGGCAGATGAAAAACTGTTTTTT | CASSPFGRADEKLFF
TRBJ2-3 | once | TRBD2 | TRBV5-1 | TGCGCCAGCCGCACCGGGACTAGCGGGAGTGTCAGCACAGATACGCAGTATTTT | CASRTGTSGSVSTDTQYF
TRBJ2-3 | few | . | TRBV28 | TGTGCCAGCAGTTTGGAAGCAGATACGCAGTATTTT | CASSLEADTQYF
TRBJ2-3 | . | . | TRBV18 | TGTGCCAGCTCACCGGTCGAAGATACGCAGTATTTT | CASSPVEDTQYF
TRBJ1-5 | many | . | TRBV30 | TGTGCCTGGAGTCCGGATTTTGGGCGAGATCAGCCCCAGCATTTT | CAWSPDFGRDQPQHF
TRBJ2-2 | few | TRBD2 | TRBV11-2 | TGTGCCAGCAGCCCCCGTGGCGGGAGGGTCGGCACCGGGGAGCTGTTTTTT | CASSPRGGRVGTGELFF
TRBJ1-2 | many | TRBD1 | TRBV30 | TGTGCCTTCACGGGTGGGGACAGCCAAGCCTACACCTTC | CAFTGGDSQAYTF
TRBJ1-2 | few | . | TRBV30 | TGTGCCTGGAGTTCTGGAGGTTATGGCTACACCTTC | CAWSSGGYGYTF
TRBJ1-1 | few | . | TRBV11-2 | TGTGCCAGCAGCTCCCCCGGGGCCTACACTGAAGCTTTCTTT | CASSSPGAYTEAFF
TRBJ2-3 | . | TRBD2 | TRBV6-1 | TGTGCCAGCAGAGGGACTAGCGGATTAACAGATACGCAGTATTTT | CASRGTSGLTDTQYF
TRBJ2-3 | few | TRBD1 | TRBV5-5 | TGTGCCAGCAGCAAGACAGGGGGTAGCACAGATACGCAGTATTTT | CASSKTGGSTDTQYF
TRBJ1-6 | many | . | TRBV30 | TGTGCCTGGACTACCTCGGTGGGGGCTTCACCCCTCCACTTT | CAWTTSVGASPLHF
TRBJ2-1 | . | . | TRBV19 | TGTGCCAGTAGTATAAGAGGGGATAATCTCCCCAATGAGCAGTTCTTC | CASSIRGDNLPNEQFF
TRBJ2-2 | few | . | TRBV6-1 | TGTGCCAGCAGAAACGGGTCCCCGATGAACACCGGGGAGCTGTTTTTT | CASRNGSPMNTGELFF
TRBJ1-2 | many | . | TRBV20-1 | TGCAGTGCGTCCAGTAACTATGGCTACACCTTC | CSASSNYGYTF
TRBJ2-7 | many | . | TRBV12-3/TRBV12-4 | TGTGCCAGCATCGCTACAGGTAGTTCCAAGTGGCGGGACCCATACGAGCAGTACTTC | CASIATGSSKWRDPYEQYF
TRBJ2-5 | few | TRBD2 | TRBV20-1 | TGCAGTGCTCTAGCGGGAACGCGAGAGACCCAGTACTTC | CSALAGTRETQYF
TRBJ2-3 | . | . | TRBV7-8 | TGTGCCAGCAGCTTAGAAGCGGGCCTTAGCACAGATACGCAGTATTTT | CASSLEAGLSTDTQYF
TRBJ2-7 | many | TRBD1 | TRBV18 | TGTGCCAGCTCACCATCAGCAGGGGGCTACGAGCAGTACTTC | CASSPSAGGYEQYF
TRBJ2-2 | . | TRBD2 | TRBV20-1 | TGCAGTGCTAGTTACTGGACTAGCGGGACCGGGGAGCTGTTTTTT | CSASYWTSGTGELFF
TRBJ2-7 | . | . | TRBV12-3/TRBV12-4 | TGTGCCAGCAGCAAAACAGGGACCGAGCAGTACTTC | CASSKTGTEQYF
TRBJ2-7 | . | . | TRBV28 | TGTGCCAGCAGTAACCTTCTGGGGTGGCAGTACTTC | CASSNLLGWQYF
TRBJ1-2 | . | TRBD1 | TRBV29-1 | TGCAGCGCTGGGACAGGACGCATCGACTATGGCTACACCTTC | CSAGTGRIDYGYTF
TRBJ1-6 | few | . | TRBV7-9 | TGTGCCAGCATGGGGGTCGCACTTAATTCACCCCTCCACTTT | CASMGVALNSPLHF
TRBJ2-7 | once | . | TRBV6-5 | TGTGCCAGCAGTTACGGCGTTCACGGGTCCTACGAGCAGTACTTC | CASSYGVHGSYEQYF
TRBJ2-5 | many | . | TRBV6-2/TRBV6-3 | TGTGCCAGCAGTTACTCGGCGTTTCGAGCGGAATCTCAAGAGACCCAGTACTTC | CASSYSAFRAESQETQYF
TRBJ1-5 | many | . | TRBV6-7 | TGTGCCAATGTGAGTTTTGAGGGCAATCAGCCCCAGCATTTT | CANVSFEGNQPQHF
TRBJ2-5 | few | TRBD2 | TRBV7-8 | TGTGCCAGCAGCCCAATAGCGGGAGGAATAGGGGAGACCCAGTACTTC | CASSPIAGGIGETQYF
TRBJ2-2 | . | TRBD1 | TRBV29-1 | TGCAGCGTTGTCGGGACAGCCTACACCGGGGAGCTGTTTTTT | CSVVGTAYTGELFF
TRBJ1-1 | . | . | TRBV5-1 | TGCGCCAGCAGCTTGGCCGTGATGGGGACAAGCACTGAAGCTTTCTTT | CASSLAVMGTSTEAFF